This TCR beta chain was retrieved from a study of tumor-infiltrating lymphocytes in oesophageal squamous cell carcinoma. TCRdb processed the PCR reads anew with MiXCR; each CDR3 protein has one entry. Of 9,500 to 12,000 distinct CDR3 sequences listed, around 50% were seen once; the top ten hold over 20%. With respect to this clonotype: One end of the junction does not line up with germline, which may come from a read error.

The germline V gene has CDR1 SGHVS and CDR2 FNYEAQ. The length of the CDR3 is 15 residues. The J gene is TRBJ2-5, the V gene TRBV7-6; the D gene is possibly TRBD1 (5 bases). This TCR came from a male donor with esophageal squamous cell carcinoma. The specimen sequenced was esophageal tumor tissue. CDR3 sequence reads: CASSLQGTSNSPLHF. The CDR3 DNA reads as TGTGCCAGCAGCTTACAGGGTACATCTAATTCACCCCTCCACTTC.